This T cell receptor beta chain comes out of a study of T cells in Graves' hyperthyroidism and ophthalmopathy. TCR beta CDR3 regions were amplified from RNA transcripts. TCR CDR3 regions were first amplified by RT-PCR with HTBI primers. TCRdb re-called the multiplex PCR reads with MiXCR, one entry per CDR3 protein. The sample shows 350,000 to 450,000 distinct CDR3 sequences, over 11% of them seen only once. Absent ophthalmopathy progression within 18 months defined stable Graves' hyperthyroidism. A patient was excluded if there was uncontrolled infection, other autoimmune disease, pregnancy or lactation. Thyroid ultrasound and orbital computed tomography, with clinical symptoms and serum thyroxine and TRAb, informed diagnoses. The authors obtained PBMCs from over 8 ml of fresh peripheral blood. Many counts were recorded for this clonotype. This sequence was found in a woman aged 60 to 75 with Graves' hyperthyroidism. Source material: blood.

CDR3 sequence: CASSRQSYSNQPQHF. The CDR3 DNA sequence: TGTGCCAGCAGCAGACAGAGTTATAGCAATCAGCCCCAGCATTTT. The rearrangement uses TRBV2 and TRBJ1-5; a weak D match, TRBD1 (5 bases). Trimming took off 6 bases at V and 0 bases at J, with 12 bases between the two ends. CDR3 length: 15 amino acids. Germline-derived CDR1 and CDR2 are SNHLY and FYNNEI.